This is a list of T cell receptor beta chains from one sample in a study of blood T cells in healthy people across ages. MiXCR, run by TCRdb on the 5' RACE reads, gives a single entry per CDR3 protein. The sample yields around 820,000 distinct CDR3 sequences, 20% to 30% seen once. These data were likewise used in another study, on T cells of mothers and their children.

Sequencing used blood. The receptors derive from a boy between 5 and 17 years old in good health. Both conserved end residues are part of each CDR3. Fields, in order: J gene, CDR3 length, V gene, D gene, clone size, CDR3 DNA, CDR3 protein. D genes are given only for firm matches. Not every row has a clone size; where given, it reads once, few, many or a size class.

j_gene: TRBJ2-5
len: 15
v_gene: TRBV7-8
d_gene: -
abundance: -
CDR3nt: TGTGCCAGCAGCTTAGCTCCGTCGGGCCAAGAGACCCAGTACTTC
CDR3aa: CASSLAPSGQETQYF

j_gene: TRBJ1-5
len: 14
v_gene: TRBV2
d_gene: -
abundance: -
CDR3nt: TGTGCCAGCAGTGGTGGGCAGTCCAATCAGCCCCAGCATTTT
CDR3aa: CASSGGQSNQPQHF

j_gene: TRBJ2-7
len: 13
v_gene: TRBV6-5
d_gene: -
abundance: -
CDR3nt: TGTGCCAGCGGTCCTCCCCCCTCCTACGAGCAGTACTTC
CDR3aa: CASGPPPSYEQYF

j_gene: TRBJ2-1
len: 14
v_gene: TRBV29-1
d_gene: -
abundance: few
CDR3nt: TGCAGCGGCGGGCCGGGGACACCGTACAATGAGCAGTTCTTC
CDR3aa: CSGGPGTPYNEQFF

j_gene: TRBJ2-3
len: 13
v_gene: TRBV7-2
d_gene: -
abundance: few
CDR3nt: TGTGCCAGCAGCACTCGAAATCTAGATACGCAGTATTTT
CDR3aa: CASSTRNLDTQYF

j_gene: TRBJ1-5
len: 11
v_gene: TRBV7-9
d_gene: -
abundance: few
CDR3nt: TGTGCCAGCAGCTTAGGAGGGCCCCAGCATTTT
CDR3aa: CASSLGGPQHF

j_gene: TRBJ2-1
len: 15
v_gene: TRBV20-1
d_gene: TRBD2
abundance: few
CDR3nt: TGCAGTGCCTCCGAGTACAGCGGGAGTATCGATGAGCAGTTCTTC
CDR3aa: CSASEYSGSIDEQFF

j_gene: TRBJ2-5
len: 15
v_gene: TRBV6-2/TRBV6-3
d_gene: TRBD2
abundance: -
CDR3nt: TGTGCCAGCAGTTGGTCGGTGACTAGCCCAGAGACCCAGTACTTC
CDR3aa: CASSWSVTSPETQYF

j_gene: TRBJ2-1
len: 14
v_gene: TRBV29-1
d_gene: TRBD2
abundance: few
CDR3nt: TGCAGCGTTTCGAGGCGGGAGAACTGGAATGAGCAGTTCTTC
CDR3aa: CSVSRRENWNEQFF

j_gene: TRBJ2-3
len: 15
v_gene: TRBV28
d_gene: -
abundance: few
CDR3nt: TGTGCCAGCAGTTTAAATGCGGGGGCCCCAGATACGCAGTATTTT
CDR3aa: CASSLNAGAPDTQYF

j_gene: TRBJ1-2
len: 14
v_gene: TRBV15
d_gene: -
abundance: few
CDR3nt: TGTGCCACACGAAAGGACCCCGGGGACTATGGCTACACCTTC
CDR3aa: CATRKDPGDYGYTF

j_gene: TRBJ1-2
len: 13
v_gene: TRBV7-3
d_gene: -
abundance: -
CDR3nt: TGTGCCAGCAGCTTAACGAGGGGACGTGGCTACACCTTC
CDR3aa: CASSLTRGRGYTF

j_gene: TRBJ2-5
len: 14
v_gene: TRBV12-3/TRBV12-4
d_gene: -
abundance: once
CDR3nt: TGTGCCAGTGTACTTGTGGGGGCTCCGGAGACCCAGTACTTC
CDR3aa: CASVLVGAPETQYF

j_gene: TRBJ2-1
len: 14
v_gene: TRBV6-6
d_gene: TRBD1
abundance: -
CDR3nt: TGTGCCAGCAGAAAAGGACAGGGCGCGAATGAGCAGTTCTTC
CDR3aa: CASRKGQGANEQFF

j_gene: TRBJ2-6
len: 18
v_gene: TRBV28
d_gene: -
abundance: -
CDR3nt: TGTGCCAGCAGTCTCGGGACCCGGGGGCGAGCTGGGGCCAACGTCCTGACTTTC
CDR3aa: CASSLGTRGRAGANVLTF

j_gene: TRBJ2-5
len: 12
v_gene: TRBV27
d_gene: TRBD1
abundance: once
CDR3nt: TGTGCCAGCAGTTTGGGGACAGGTCGCTGGTACTTC
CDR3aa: CASSLGTGRWYF

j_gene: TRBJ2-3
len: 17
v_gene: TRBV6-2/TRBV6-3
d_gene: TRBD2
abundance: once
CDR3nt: TGTGCCAGCAGTCAACCACGGCGGGGGGGAATCACAGATACGCAGTATTTT
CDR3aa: CASSQPRRGGITDTQYF

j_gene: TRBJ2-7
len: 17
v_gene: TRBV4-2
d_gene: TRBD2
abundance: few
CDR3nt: TGTGCCAGCAGCCGAGGGACTAGCGGCCGGGATGGAGGCGAGCAGTACTTC
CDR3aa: CASSRGTSGRDGGEQYF

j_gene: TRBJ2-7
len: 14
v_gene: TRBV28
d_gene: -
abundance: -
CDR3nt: TGTGCCAGCAGTCTTCAGGGTCCGGCCTACGAGCAGTACTTC
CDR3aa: CASSLQGPAYEQYF

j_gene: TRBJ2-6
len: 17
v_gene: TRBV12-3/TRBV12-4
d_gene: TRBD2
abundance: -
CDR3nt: TGTGCCAGCATGAAGGAGCTAGCGGGCTCTGGGGCCAACGTCCTGACTTTC
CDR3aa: CASMKELAGSGANVLTF

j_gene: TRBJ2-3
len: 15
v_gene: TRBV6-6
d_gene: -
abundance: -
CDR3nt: TGTGCCAGCAGTCGCCAGGGGGGATCCGCAGATACGCAGTATTTT
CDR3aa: CASSRQGGSADTQYF

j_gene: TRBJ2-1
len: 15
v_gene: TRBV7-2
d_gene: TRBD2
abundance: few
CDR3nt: TGTGCCAGCAGGGCTAGCGGGAGTTTCTACAATGAGCAGTTCTTC
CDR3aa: CASRASGSFYNEQFF

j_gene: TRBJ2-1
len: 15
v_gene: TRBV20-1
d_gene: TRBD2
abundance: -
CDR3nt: TGCAGTGCAGGGACTAGCGGGACCTTAAAGGGGGAGCAGTTCTTC
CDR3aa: CSAGTSGTLKGEQFF

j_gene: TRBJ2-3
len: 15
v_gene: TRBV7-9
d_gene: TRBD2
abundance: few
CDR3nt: TGTGCCAGCAGCTCGACTAGCGGGGGACCAGATACGCAGTATTTT
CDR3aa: CASSSTSGGPDTQYF

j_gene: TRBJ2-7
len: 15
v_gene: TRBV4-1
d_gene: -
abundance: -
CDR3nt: TGCGCCAGCAGCCAAGCATACGGGAGCCCCTACGAGCAGTACTTC
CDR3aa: CASSQAYGSPYEQYF

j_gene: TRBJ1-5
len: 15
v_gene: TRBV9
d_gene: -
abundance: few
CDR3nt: TGTGCCAGCAGCATTTCGGCAGGGGGCAATCAGCCCCAGCATTTT
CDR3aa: CASSISAGGNQPQHF

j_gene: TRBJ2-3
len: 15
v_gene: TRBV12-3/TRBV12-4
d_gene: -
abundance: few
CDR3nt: TGTGCCAGCAGTGACGGACGGACTAGCACAGATACGCAGTATTTT
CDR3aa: CASSDGRTSTDTQYF

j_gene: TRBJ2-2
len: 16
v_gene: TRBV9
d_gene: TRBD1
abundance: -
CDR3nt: TGTGCCAGCAGCCCTGGGACAGGGGCGAACACCGGGGAGCTGTTTTTT
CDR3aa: CASSPGTGANTGELFF

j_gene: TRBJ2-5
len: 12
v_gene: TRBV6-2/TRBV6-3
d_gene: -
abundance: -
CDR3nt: TGTGCCAGCAGTTACCCCGTTTGGACCCAGTACTTC
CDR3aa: CASSYPVWTQYF

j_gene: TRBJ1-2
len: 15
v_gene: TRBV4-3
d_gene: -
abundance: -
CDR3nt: TGCGCCAGCAGCCAAGATCGGGACATCGGCTATGGCTACACCTTC
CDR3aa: CASSQDRDIGYGYTF

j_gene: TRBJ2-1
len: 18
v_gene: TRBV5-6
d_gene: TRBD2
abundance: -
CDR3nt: TGTGCCAGCAGCGGTGGGGGCAGCGGGGGGTTCCTTAACAATGAGCAGTTCTTC
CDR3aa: CASSGGGSGGFLNNEQFF

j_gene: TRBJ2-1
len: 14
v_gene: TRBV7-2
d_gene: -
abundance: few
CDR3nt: TGTGCCAGCAGCTTAGACAGCCTTGAGGATGAGCAGTTCTTC
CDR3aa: CASSLDSLEDEQFF

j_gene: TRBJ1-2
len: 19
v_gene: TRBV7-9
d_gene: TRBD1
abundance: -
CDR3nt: TGTGCCAGCAGCTCCACGATCTCCGGGACAGGGGGTTTTCTCACGGGCTACACCTTC
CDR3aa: CASSSTISGTGGFLTGYTF

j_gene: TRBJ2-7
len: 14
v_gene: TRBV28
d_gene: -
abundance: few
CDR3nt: TGTGCCAGCATCCTCAGACGGAAGCCAAGGGAGCAGTACTTC
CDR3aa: CASILRRKPREQYF

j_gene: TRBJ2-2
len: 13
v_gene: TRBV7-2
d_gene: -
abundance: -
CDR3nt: TGTGCCAGCAGCTTCAGACAGACCGGGGAGCTGTTTTTT
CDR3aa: CASSFRQTGELFF

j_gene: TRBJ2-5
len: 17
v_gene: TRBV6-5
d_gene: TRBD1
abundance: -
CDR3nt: TGTGCCAGCAGTTACCCGACGGGACAGGGGGCACGGGAGGCCCAGTACTTC
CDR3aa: CASSYPTGQGAREAQYF

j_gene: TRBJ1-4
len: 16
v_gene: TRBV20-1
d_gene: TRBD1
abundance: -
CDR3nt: TGCAGTGCTAGAGGTGCGCGACAGGGCACTAATGAAAAACTGTTTTTT
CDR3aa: CSARGARQGTNEKLFF

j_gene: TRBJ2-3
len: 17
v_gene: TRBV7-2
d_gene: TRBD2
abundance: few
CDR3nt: TGTGTCAGCAGCTTAAAGCTAGGGACTAGCGGAACAGATACGCAGTATTTT
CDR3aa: CVSSLKLGTSGTDTQYF

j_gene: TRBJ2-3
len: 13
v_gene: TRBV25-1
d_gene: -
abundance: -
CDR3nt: TGTGCCAGCAGGCCGTCCGGGGGCGATACGCAGTATTTT
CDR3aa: CASRPSGGDTQYF

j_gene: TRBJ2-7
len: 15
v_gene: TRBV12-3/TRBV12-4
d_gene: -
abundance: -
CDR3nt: TGTGCCAGCAGTTTACAGGGATCCCTCCCTTACGAGCAGTACTTC
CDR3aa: CASSLQGSLPYEQYF

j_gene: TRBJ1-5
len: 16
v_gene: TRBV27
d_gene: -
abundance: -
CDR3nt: TGTGCCAGCAGTCCCAACCCCTGGCGTGGCAATCAGCCCCAGCATTTT
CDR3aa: CASSPNPWRGNQPQHF

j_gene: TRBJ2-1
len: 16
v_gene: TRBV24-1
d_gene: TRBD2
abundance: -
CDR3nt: TGTGCCACCAGTGACACCCGGACTAGCGGGAACAATGAGCAGTTCTTC
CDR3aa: CATSDTRTSGNNEQFF

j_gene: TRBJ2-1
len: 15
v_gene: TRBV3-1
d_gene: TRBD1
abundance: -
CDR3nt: TGTGCCAGCAGCCAAGTTGGGACAGGGCGGAATGAGCAGTTCTTC
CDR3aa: CASSQVGTGRNEQFF

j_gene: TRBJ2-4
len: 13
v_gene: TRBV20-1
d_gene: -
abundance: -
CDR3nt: TGCAGTGCTAGAGGGCTGACGAAAAACATTCAGTACTTC
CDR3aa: CSARGLTKNIQYF

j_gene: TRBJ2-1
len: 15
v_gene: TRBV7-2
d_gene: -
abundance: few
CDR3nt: TGTGCCAGCAGCTCTACGGGGGGCCGATACAATGAGCAGTTCTTC
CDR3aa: CASSSTGGRYNEQFF

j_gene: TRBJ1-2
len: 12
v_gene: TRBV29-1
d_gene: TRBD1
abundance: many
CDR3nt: TGCAGCGTTGGACAGGGAAACTATGGCTACACCTTC
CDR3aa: CSVGQGNYGYTF

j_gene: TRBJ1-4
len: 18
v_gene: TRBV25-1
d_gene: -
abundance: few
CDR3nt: TGTGCCAGCAGTGAGCTACCGGGGAAGGGACCCGGCGTCGAAAAACTGTTTTTT
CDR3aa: CASSELPGKGPGVEKLFF

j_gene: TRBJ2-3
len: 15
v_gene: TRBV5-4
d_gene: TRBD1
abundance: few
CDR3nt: TGTGCCAGCACCCAGGGACAGGCGGACACAGATACGCAGTATTTT
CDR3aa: CASTQGQADTDTQYF

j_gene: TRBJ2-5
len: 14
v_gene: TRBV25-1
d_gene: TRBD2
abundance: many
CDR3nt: TGTGCCAGCAGTGACCTAGCGGGGGGGGAGACCCAGTACTTC
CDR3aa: CASSDLAGGETQYF

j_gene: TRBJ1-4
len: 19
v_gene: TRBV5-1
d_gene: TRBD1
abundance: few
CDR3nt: TGCGCCAGCAGCTTAACGCGCTGGCAGGGGGCGGTTTCTGATGAAAAACTGTTTTTT
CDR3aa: CASSLTRWQGAVSDEKLFF

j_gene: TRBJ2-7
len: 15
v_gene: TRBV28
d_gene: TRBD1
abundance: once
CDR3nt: TGTGCCAGCAGTTTGTTACAGGGGGCGCATCGGGAGCAGTACTTC
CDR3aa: CASSLLQGAHREQYF

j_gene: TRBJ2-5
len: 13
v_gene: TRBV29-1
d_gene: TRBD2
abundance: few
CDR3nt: TGCAGCGTGGAGGGACTAGCCGGAGAGACCCAGTACTTC
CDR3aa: CSVEGLAGETQYF

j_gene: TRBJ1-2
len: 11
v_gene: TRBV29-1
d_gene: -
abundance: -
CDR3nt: TGCAGCGTCGCGGAGTATTATGGCTACACCTTC
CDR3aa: CSVAEYYGYTF

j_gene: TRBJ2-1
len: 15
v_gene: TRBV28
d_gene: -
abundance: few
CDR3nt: TGTGCCAGCAGTTTTTTGTCGGGCTGGGACAATGAGCAGTTCTTC
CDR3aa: CASSFLSGWDNEQFF

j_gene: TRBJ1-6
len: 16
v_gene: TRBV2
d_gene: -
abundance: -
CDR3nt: TGTGCCACCCTAAACGGGTCCGGGAAGTCGAATTCACCCCTCCACTTT
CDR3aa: CATLNGSGKSNSPLHF